This T cell receptor beta chain was recovered during a study of blood T cell repertoires in COVID-19. Turning to the study itself: Samples representing acute and convalescent COVID-19 were sourced from the United States, Italy and Spain. In each case, the material was cDNA or gDNA derived from T cells, B-cell-depleted T cells, or PBMCs.

Seattle-derived patients entered the study during active infection and were followed longitudinally. Trimming took 7 bases from V and 1 from J; bases not matched to a gene: 11. The CDR3 contains 17 residues. Germline V gene sequence: CDR1 SGHRS, CDR2 YFSETQ. Per the original methods: Amplification of reference gene primers provided the estimated nucleated cell counts. Produced via immunoSEQ multiplex PCR; TCRdb's table is partial and in-frame only. V, J and clone size derive from that table, while D and trimming were established from the DNA sequence. The sample holds roughly 100,000 clones, more than 90% seen once.

The receptor's source is a woman aged 50 to 60 with COVID-19, enrolled during active disease. The chain combines TRBV5-1 with TRBJ2-2; TRBD2 agrees at 9 bases. Material: peripheral blood. The CDR3 loop is CASQVGTSTLNTGELFF. CDR3 sequence (DNA): TGCGCCAGCCAGGTGGGGACTAGCACTTTGAACACCGGGGAGCTGTTTTTT.